This is a list of T cell receptor beta chains from one sample in a study of response to subunit inactivated influenza vaccine. TCRdb reanalysed the RT-PCR reads using MiXCR and keeps one entry per CDR3 protein. The table records more than 450,000 distinct CDR3 sequences, approximately 7.7% of them present only once. The sequencing used PBMCs from blood, collected around 25 months after vaccination. Receptors were obtained from a man aged 50-75 years who received an inactivated influenza vaccine. Both conserved end residues are part of each CDR3. A D gene is named only where the DNA matches it firmly. Where a row states a size, it is once, few, many or the class of an expanded clone; other rows omit it.

v_call	clone_size	d_call	j_call	cdr3_aa	cdr3_nt
TRBV10-2	-	-	TRBJ1-5	CATQGPVTQPQHF	TGCGCCACTCAGGGTCCCGTTACACAGCCCCAGCATTTT
TRBV4-1	few	-	TRBJ1-3	CASSQDVGVIGGNTIYF	TGCGCCAGCAGCCAAGATGTAGGAGTAATTGGTGGAAACACCATATATTTT
TRBV9	few	TRBD2	TRBJ2-1	CASSPRGTSSYNEQFF	TGTGCCAGCAGCCCCCGCGGGACTAGCTCCTACAATGAGCAGTTCTTC
TRBV2	-	-	TRBJ2-2	CASSPDIPGELFF	TGTGCCAGCAGTCCGGACATTCCAGGGGAGCTGTTTTTT
TRBV28	few	TRBD1	TRBJ1-2	CASRPTGGNYGYTF	TGTGCCAGCAGACCCACAGGGGGCAACTATGGCTACACCTTC
TRBV11-2	-	-	TRBJ2-3	CASSTSADTQYF	TGTGCCAGCAGCACAAGTGCAGATACGCAGTATTTT
TRBV19	-	-	TRBJ2-4	CASSERGLDIQYF	TGTGCCAGTAGTGAAAGGGGTTTGGACATTCAGTACTTC
TRBV30	-	-	TRBJ2-1	CAWSLTPSYNEQFF	TGTGCCTGGAGTCTTACACCCAGCTACAATGAGCAGTTCTTC
TRBV5-1	many	TRBD1	TRBJ1-1	CASSFSAGGNTEAFF	TGCGCCAGCAGCTTCTCCGCAGGGGGGAACACTGAAGCTTTCTTT
TRBV6-1	-	TRBD2	TRBJ2-1	CASRHGGAFYNEQFF	TGTGCCAGCAGGCACGGGGGGGCTTTCTACAATGAGCAGTTCTTC